This TCR beta chain is drawn from a study of cytomegalovirus exposure and HLA in healthy donors (dated by TCRdb to about 2017). A note on the overall study: In an earlier analysis of some 550 of the donors, about 260 Gb of sequence data and just under 120 million unique TCR beta sequences from 180 million or so T cells were reported. An early release covering roughly 640 HLA-typed donors comprised about 290 gigabases of sequencing data and about 90 million unique TCR sequences. Of the 398 genotyped donors, about 80% fell in the genetic ancestry cluster associated with self-reported Caucasian donors. The aim of the study was to test whether cataloging public T cell receptors could identify signatures of past pathogen exposure. The study used immunosequencing to profile the T cell repertoires of 666 subjects and linked those repertoires to cytomegalovirus serostatus. In addition to the first cohort of roughly 670 subjects, a separate validation cohort of about 120 different subjects was used. High-throughput TCR immunosequencing, statistical association of individual TCRs with disease status, and machine learning were combined to predict cytomegalovirus infection status. To study patterns of TCR occurrence, a later analysis re-analyzed previously published TCR beta repertoires from 650 to 750 donors and added high-resolution HLA genotyping. Rather than using new phenotypic data, the later analysis identified candidate immune exposures from TCR beta sequences and from how often those sequences occurred across donors. To decide whether each TCR beta V gene segment behaved as functional or pseudogenic, an earlier analysis of fewer than 750 of the donors relied on high-throughput TCR beta sequencing. Donor age, sex, ethnicity and CMV serostatus were compiled together with the repertoire data. Genome-wide SNP genotypes for about 65% of the roughly 670 donors were used in a later genetic analysis, which treated that subset as a discovery cohort. Every repertoire in the discovery cohort had been generated on one and the same sequencing platform. Both class I and class II loci were covered by HLA typing, at four-digit resolution. The number of donors typed differed by locus, with about 629-630 for A, B, C, DRB1 and DQB1, around 560 for DQA1, about 610 for DPA1, and around 430 for DPB1. Five DR-DQ haplotypes were handled as single units for association and clustering because linkage in the cohort was strong. On average, around 240,000 unique TCR beta nucleotide sequences were sequenced per donor among about 400 genotyped donors of the cohort, with roughly 18% of those sequences being non-productive.

As for this clone: Its target antigen remains unknown. There are no base qualities to consult, and no much larger clone falls within one base.

In total, approximately 610 healthy bone marrow donors made up the cohort. At the time of sampling, all cohort members were nominally healthy, though unrecorded immune exposures were likely present. The donor was CMV seropositive and belonged to the group of a few hundred seropositive cohort members. A peripheral blood sample was collected from each donor, and TCR beta sequencing was performed on peripheral blood mononuclear cells. Genomic DNA was extracted from the blood cell samples with the Qiagen DNeasy Blood Extraction Kit. The paper as a whole reports these results and caveats: According to the authors, the approach could potentially be generalized to other disease states and immunological phenotypes. In a later analysis, several top co-occurrence clusters were reported to appear linked to parvovirus B19, influenza, CMV and Epstein-Barr virus. A few of the identified cytomegalovirus-associated TCR beta chains were confirmed in vitro to be specific for cytomegalovirus antigens. Roughly uniform sequencing depth across donors was assumed in presence/absence analyses, although this assumption may not hold. According to a later genetic analysis, donors in an Asian-associated ancestry cluster had fewer N-insertions in productive TCRs than the approximately 630-donor mean. Linkage disequilibrium might explain the correlated functional status among segregating V segments, but an unknown experimental factor could not be ruled out. In a later genetic analysis, a missense DCLRE1C variant was associated with V-gene and J-gene trimming of TCR beta chains, and the association was replicated in an independent cohort. Most TCR sequences were observed very rarely across donors, whereas some public TCRs were present in many individuals. Because HLA typing was unavailable for some donors at each locus, only the typed subset was used in association tests. A later analysis found that TCR association rates varied across HLA loci, with DRB1 alleles showing the most associated TCRs and HLA-C alleles the fewest. A later analysis associated some 17,000 TCR beta sequences with specific HLA alleles at a false discovery rate of 0.05. CMV serostatus was the only immune exposure information available for the cohort. When HLA alleles, especially DR and DQ, strongly co-occurred, attributing TCR associations to individual alleles was difficult. The 87-base-pair reads could not distinguish some IMGT-functional V segments, including TRBV6-2 and TRBV6-3, so those segments were excluded. The earlier analysis of 587 of the donors excluded over 15 rarely observed V segments, including chromosome 9 orphons, because counts were too low. A total of 150 to 200 TCR beta chains were listed by the study as associated with cytomegalovirus. A further reported finding was that TCR beta sequences accurately predicted the HLA-A and HLA-B alleles for most subjects in the first cohort. In both the original and validation cohorts, the classifier was reported to diagnose cytomegalovirus status with high specificity and sensitivity. A cluster of highly shared sequence variants was judged likely to be a technical artifact of the sequencing pipeline. In an earlier analysis of some 500 of the donors, most TCR beta V segments appeared in productive rearrangements about 87% or about 30% of the time, broadly matching IMGT annotations. Only TCR beta chains were sequenced in this cohort, and the absence of alpha or paired-chain data limited detectable features. Most CMV-associated TCR beta chains appeared to be HLA-restricted in a later analysis, and the HLA associations seemed to be driven largely by CMV exposure. In a later analysis, HLA-associated TCR beta chains were found to be more clonally expanded and to have lower generation probabilities than equally common non-associated chains.

CDR1 and CDR2, per the germline V gene, are SQVTM and ANQGSEA. V lost 0 bases and J lost 2 bases, and the count of bases not matched to a germline gene is 5. Inclusive of the bounding cysteine and phenylalanine, the CDR3 is 16 residues long. Of the read, only the CDR3 DNA is kept; its 48 bases are in frame from base 1. Library method: the immunoSEQ multiplex PCR assay. The multiplex PCR relied on a mix of 60 forward primers for TCR Vbeta segments and 13 reverse primers for TCR Jbeta segments. The CDR3 region of rearranged TCR beta genes was amplified from genomic DNA by a multiplex PCR assay. The amplified TCR beta libraries were sequenced on the Illumina HiSeq System as 87-base-pair reads. In the paper's pipeline: A later analysis counted 75 million to 100 million unique TCR beta chains across the 550 to 700 repertoires, and roughly 10 million of these chains were shared by at least two donors. To remove PCR and sequencing errors, raw reads were error-corrected and collapsed into unique sequences using a nearest-neighbor algorithm that merged closely related sequences. V, D and J gene segments were assigned by aligning CDR3 sequences to IMGT reference sequences. Each retained sequence needed at least a six-nucleotide match to both a V gene segment and a J gene segment. Rearrangements were classified as productive when the CDR3 lacked stop codons and remained in frame with V and J, and all other rearrangements were classified as non-productive. CDR3 was defined according to IMGT convention as the region running from the second conserved V-encoded cysteine to the conserved J-encoded phenylalanine. Sequences without an unambiguous match to a single V gene segment were excluded from the earlier analysis of about 640 of the donors. In an earlier analysis of several hundred of the donors, V segments were called functional above 56.7% productive rearrangements and were called segregating when the between-donor standard deviation exceeded 5%. A statistical classification framework was built to diagnose cytomegalovirus status from the catalog of TCR beta chain sequences. V and J gene assignment, in a later analysis, came from comparing TCR nucleotide sequences with IMGT/GENE-DB human TR gene sequences. Using the TCRdist pipeline, a later analysis assigned CDR3 sequences along with most-parsimonious VDJ recombination scenarios. A later analysis defined each TCR beta chain by its CDR3 amino acid sequence plus V-gene family, and excluded reads lacking a unique V-gene family. As a way to deal with suspected cross-contamination and a sequencing artifact, a later analysis dropped nearly 600 nucleotide sequences that were highly shared and had low generation probability. A later analysis calculated a clonal expansion index for each public chain from normalized within-repertoire ranks of inferred template counts. In a later analysis, generation probabilities were computed with a VDJ recombination model fitted to out-of-frame rearrangements, and the resulting probabilities were checked against IGoR. In a later analysis, hypergeometric tests were used to score TCR-TCR, TCR-HLA and TCR-CMV co-occurrence, with a repertoire-size bias correction applied to TCR pairs. To estimate false discovery rates, a later analysis permuted the HLA or CMV assignments 20 times. In a later analysis, co-occurring TCRs were grouped with DBSCAN, and TCRdist sequence similarity was added when clustering was performed within HLA-allele-positive subsets. Co-occurrence clustering excluded repertoires with fewer than 30,000 or more than 120,000 public chains, plus five with anomalous nucleotide sharing. The table comes from immuneACCESS by way of TCRdb, which keeps in-frame sequences with V and J called. Part of the clones is missing from these tables; in studies checked, under half for an unresolved V gene and the rest for unknown reasons. V and J calls and clone size follow that table, whereas D and trimming were derived from the DNA. This sample has approximately 200,000 clones in its table, and about 77% of those were observed once. The ten largest clonotypes hold under 7% of the sample.

The V gene is TRBV29-1 and the J gene is TRBJ2-3, and 10 junction bases match TRBD1. The receptor comes from a young woman in good health and CMV-seropositive. Sequenced material: PBMCs. For the CDR3, the sequence is CSVEDPTGGLTDTQYF. The base sequence is TGCAGCGTTGAAGATCCGACAGGGGGCCTCACAGATACGCAGTATTTT.